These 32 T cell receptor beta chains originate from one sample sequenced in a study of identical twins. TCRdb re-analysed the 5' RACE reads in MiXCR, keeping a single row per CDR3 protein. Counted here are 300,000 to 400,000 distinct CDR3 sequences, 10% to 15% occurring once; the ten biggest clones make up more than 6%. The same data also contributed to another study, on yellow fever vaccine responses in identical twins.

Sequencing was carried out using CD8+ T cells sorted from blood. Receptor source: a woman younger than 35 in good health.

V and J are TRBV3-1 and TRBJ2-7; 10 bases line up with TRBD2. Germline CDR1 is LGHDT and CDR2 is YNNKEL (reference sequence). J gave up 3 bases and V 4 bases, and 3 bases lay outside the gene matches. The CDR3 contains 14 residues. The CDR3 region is CASSPLAGVYEQYF. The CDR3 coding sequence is TGTGCCAGCAGCCCCCTAGCGGGAGTCTACGAGCAGTACTTC.

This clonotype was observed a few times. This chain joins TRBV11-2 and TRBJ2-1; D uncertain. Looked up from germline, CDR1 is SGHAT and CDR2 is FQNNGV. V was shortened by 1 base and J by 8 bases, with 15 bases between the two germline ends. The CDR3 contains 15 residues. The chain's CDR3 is CASSLVIANWDEQFF. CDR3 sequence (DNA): TGTGCCAGCAGCTTAGTAATCGCCAATTGGGATGAGCAGTTCTTC.

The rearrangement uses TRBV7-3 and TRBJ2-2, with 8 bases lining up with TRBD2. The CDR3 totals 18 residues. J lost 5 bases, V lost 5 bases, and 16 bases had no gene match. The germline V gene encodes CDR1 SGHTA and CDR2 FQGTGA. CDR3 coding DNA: TGTGCCAGCAGCCACCGAGGACGCGGGAGGAAAAATACCGGGGAGCTGTTTTTT. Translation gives CASSHRGRGRKNTGELFF.

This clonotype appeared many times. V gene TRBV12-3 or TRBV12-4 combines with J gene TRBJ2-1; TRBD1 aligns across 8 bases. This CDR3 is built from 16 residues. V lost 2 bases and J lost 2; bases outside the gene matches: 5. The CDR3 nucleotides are TGTGCCAGCAGTTTAAGAAGGACAGGGCCCTACAATGAGCAGTTCTTC. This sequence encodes CASSLRRTGPYNEQFF.

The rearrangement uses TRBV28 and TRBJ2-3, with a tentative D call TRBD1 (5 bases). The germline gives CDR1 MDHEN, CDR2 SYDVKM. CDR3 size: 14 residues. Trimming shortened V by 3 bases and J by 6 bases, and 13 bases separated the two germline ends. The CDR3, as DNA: TGTGCCAGCAGTTTGGTCCCAGGGTTGGATACGCAGTATTTT. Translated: CASSLVPGLDTQYF.

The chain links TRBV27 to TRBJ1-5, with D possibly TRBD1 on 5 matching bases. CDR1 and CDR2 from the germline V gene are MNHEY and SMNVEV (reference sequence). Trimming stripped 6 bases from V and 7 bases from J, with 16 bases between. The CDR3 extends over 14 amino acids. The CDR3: CASSPVEGWQPQHF. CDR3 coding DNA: TGTGCCAGCAGCCCAGTGGAGGGGTGGCAGCCCCAGCATTTT.

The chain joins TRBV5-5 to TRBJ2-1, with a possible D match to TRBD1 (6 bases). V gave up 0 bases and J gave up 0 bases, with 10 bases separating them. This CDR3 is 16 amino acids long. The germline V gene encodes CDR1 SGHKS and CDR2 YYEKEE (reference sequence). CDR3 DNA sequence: TGTGCCAGCAGCTTGGAGTGGGGGCACTCCTACAATGAGCAGTTCTTC. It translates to CASSLEWGHSYNEQFF.

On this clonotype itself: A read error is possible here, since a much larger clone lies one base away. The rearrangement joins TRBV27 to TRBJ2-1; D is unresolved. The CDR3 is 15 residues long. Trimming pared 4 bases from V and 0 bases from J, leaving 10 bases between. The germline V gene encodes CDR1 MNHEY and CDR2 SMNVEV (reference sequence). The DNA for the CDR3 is TGTGCCAGCAGTTCAGACTCTTACTCCTACAATGAGCAGTTCTTC. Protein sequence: CASSSDSYSYNEQFF.

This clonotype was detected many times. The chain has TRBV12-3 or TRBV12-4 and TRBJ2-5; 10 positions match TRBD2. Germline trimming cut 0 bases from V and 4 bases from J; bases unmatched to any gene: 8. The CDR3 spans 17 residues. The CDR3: CASSLAELAGVGETQYF. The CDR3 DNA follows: TGTGCCAGCAGTTTAGCGGAGCTAGCGGGAGTTGGAGAGACCCAGTACTTC.

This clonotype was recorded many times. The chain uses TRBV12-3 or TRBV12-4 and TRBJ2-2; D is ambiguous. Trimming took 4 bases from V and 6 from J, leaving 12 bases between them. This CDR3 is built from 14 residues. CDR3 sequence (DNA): TGTGCCAGCAGTTCCCTGAGCCGGGCCGGGGAGCTGTTTTTT. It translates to CASSSLSRAGELFF.

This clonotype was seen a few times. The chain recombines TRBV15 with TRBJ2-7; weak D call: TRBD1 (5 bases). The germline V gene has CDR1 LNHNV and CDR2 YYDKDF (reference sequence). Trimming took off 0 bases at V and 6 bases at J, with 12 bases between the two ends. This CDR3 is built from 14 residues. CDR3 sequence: CATSRDRGSLEQYF. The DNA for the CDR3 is TGTGCCACCAGCAGAGATAGGGGTTCCCTCGAGCAGTACTTC.

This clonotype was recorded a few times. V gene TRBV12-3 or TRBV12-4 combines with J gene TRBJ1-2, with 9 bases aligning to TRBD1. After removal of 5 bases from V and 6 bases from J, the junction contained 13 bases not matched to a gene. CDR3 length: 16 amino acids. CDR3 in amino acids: CASSRPHRGQVDGYTF. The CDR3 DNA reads TGTGCCAGCAGTCGACCCCACAGGGGGCAGGTTGATGGCTACACCTTC.

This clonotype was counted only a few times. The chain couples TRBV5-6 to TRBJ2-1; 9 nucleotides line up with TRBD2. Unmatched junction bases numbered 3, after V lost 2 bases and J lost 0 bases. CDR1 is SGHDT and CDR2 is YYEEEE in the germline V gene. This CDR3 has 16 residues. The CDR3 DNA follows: TGTGCCAGCAGCTTCGGACTAGCGAGCTCCTACAATGAGCAGTTCTTC. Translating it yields CASSFGLASSYNEQFF.

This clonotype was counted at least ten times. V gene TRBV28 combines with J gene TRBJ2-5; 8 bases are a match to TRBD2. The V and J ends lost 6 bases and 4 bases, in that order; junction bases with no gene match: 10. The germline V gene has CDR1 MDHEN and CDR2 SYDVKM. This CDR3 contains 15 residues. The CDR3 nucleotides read TGTGCCAGCAGCCAAACGGGGGGGGGCGGAGAGACCCAGTACTTC. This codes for CASSQTGGGGETQYF.

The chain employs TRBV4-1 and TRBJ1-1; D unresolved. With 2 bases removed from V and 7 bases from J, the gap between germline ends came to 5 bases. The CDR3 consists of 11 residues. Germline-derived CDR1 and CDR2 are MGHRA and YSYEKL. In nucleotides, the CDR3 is TGCGCCAGCAGCCAAAAGAGTGAAGCTTTCTTT. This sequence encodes CASSQKSEAFF.

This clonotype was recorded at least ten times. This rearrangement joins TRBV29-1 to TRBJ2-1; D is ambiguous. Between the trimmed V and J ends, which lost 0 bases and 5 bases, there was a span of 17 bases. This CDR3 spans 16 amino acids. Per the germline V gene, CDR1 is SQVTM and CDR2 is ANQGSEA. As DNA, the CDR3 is TGCAGCGTTGAAGATCTTGCTGGTGCCCTACACAATGAGCAGTTCTTC. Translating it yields CSVEDLAGALHNEQFF.

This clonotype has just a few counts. Here the CDR3 DNA reads TGTGCCAGCAGTTTTGGACAGGGAAATTTCGCACCCCTCCACTTT. Translating it yields CASSFGQGNFAPLHF. This rearrangement joins TRBV12-3 or TRBV12-4 to TRBJ1-6, with 8 bases that match TRBD1. This CDR3 contains 15 residues. The junction had 9 bases not matched to a gene; V was cut back by 3 bases and J by 11 bases.

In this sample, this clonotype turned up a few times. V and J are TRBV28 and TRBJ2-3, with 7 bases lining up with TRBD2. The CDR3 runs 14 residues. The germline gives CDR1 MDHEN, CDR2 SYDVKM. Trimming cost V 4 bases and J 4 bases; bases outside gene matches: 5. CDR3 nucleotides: TGTGCCAGCAGTTATGGGGGGAGGGCAGATACGCAGTATTTT. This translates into CASSYGGRADTQYF.

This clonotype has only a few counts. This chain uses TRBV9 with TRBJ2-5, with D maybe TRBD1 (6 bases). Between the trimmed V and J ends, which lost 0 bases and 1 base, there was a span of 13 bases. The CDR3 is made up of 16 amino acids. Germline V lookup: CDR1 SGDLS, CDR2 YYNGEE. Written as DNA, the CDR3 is TGTGCCAGCAGCGTAGGGACAGCAACCTCCCAAGAGACCCAGTACTTC. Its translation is CASSVGTATSQETQYF.

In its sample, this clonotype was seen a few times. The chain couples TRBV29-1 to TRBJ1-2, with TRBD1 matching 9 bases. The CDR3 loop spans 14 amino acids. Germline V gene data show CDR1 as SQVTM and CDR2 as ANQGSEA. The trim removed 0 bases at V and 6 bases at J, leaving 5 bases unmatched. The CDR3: CSVEDLDRGNGYTF. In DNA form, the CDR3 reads TGCAGCGTTGAAGATCTGGACAGGGGAAATGGCTACACCTTC.

The CDR3 DNA is TGTGCCAGCAGCCATGCCCGTGGCCCCTACAATGAGCAGTTCTTC. This encodes CASSHARGPYNEQFF. The gene calls are TRBV7-7 and TRBJ2-1; no reliable D call. V was trimmed by 5 bases and J by 2 bases, leaving 13 bases between them. The CDR3 totals 15 residues. Germline loops: CDR1 SSHAT, CDR2 FNYEAQ (reference sequence). Supplemented by reference TRBV7-7 and TRBJ2-1, the full variable domain reads GAGVSQSPRYKVTKRGQDVTLRCDPISSHATLYWYQQALGQGPEFLTYFNYEAQPDKSGLPSDRFSAERPEGSISTLTIQRTEQRDSAMYRCASSHARGPYNEQFFGPGTRLTVL.

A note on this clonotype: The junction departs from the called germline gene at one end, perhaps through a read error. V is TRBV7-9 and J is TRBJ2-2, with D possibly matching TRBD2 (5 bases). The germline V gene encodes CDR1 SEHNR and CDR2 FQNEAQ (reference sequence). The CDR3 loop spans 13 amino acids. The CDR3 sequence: CASRLGSTGELFF. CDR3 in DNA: TGTGCCAGCAGATTAGGGAGCACCGGGGAGCTGTTTTTT.

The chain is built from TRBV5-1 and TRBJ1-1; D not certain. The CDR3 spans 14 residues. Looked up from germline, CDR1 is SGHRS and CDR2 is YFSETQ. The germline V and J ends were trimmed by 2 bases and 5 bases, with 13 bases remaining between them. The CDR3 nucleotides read TGCGCCAGCAGCTTTGGGGTGTCGGGGACTGAAGCTTTCTTT. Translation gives CASSFGVSGTEAFF.

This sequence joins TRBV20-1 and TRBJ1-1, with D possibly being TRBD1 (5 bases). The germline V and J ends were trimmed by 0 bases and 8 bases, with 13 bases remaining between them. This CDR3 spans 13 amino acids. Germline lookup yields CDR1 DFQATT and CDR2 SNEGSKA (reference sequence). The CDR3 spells CSARDGWGGEAFF. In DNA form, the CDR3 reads TGCAGTGCTAGAGATGGGTGGGGCGGGGAAGCTTTCTTT.

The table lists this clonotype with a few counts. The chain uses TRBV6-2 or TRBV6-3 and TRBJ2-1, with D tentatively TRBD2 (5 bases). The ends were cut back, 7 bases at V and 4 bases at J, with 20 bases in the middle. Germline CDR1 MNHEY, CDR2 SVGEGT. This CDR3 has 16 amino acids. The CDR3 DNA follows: TGTGCCAGCACCCTGGGGTACGGGCTAGCATACAATGAGCAGTTCTTC. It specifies CASTLGYGLAYNEQFF.

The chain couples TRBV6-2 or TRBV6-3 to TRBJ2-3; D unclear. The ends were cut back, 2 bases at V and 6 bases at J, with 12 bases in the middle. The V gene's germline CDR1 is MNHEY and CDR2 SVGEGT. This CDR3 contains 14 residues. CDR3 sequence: CASSYPLRSDTQYF. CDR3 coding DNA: TGTGCCAGCAGTTACCCTCTACGATCGGATACGCAGTATTTT.

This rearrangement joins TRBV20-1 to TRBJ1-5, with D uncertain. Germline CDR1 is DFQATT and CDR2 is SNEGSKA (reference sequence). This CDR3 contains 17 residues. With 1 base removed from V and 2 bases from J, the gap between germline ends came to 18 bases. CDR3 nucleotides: TGCAGTGCTAGAGCCCGCCTCGTCCCGGGCGGCAATCAGCCCCAGCATTTT. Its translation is CSARARLVPGGNQPQHF.

CDR3 region: CASSKSLDRDNEQFF. The CDR3, as DNA: TGTGCCAGCAGCAAATCGCTTGACAGGGACAATGAGCAGTTCTTC. The rearrangement links TRBV12-3 or TRBV12-4 to TRBJ2-1, with 7 bases identical to TRBD1. CDR3 length: 15 amino acids. Trimming at V came to 6 bases and at J to 5 bases, leaving 10 bases not matched to a gene.

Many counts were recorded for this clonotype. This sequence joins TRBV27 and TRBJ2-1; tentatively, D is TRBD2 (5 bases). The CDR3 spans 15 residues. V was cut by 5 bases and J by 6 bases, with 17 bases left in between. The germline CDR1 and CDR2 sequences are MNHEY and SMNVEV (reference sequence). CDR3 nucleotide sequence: TGTGCCAGCAGTCCGCAGGCGCCTGGAGGCAATGAGCAGTTCTTC. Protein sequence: CASSPQAPGGNEQFF.

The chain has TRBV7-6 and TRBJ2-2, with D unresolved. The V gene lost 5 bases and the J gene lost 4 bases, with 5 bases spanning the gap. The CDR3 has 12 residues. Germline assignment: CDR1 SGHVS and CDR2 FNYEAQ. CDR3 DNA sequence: TGTGCCAGCAGCGTGGCCACCGGGGAGCTGTTTTTT. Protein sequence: CASSVATGELFF.

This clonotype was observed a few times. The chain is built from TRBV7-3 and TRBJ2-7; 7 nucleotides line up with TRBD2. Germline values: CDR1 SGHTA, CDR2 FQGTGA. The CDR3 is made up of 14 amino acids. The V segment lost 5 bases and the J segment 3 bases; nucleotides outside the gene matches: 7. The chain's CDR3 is CASSPGREFYEQYF. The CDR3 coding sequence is TGTGCCAGCAGCCCAGGGAGGGAATTCTACGAGCAGTACTTC.

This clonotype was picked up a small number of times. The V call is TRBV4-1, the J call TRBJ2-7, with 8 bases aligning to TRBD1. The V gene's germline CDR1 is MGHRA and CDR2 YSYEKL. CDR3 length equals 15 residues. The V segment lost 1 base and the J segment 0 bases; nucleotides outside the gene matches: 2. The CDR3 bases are TGCGCCAGCAGCCAAGGGACAGGGCACTCCTACGAGCAGTACGTC. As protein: CASSQGTGHSYEQYV.